The clone carrying this T cell receptor (beta chain) has a handful of counts. This CDR3 is 13 amino acids long. With 6 bases removed from V and 1 base from J, the gap between germline ends came to 9 bases. CDR1 and CDR2 from the germline V gene are MNHEY and SMNVEV (reference sequence). These data belong to a study of control samples from healthy donors and cancer patients. The assay was immunoSEQ multiplex PCR, and TCRdb's table has in-frame clones only and misses some. The sample shows about 140,000 clones, approximately 92% of them seen only once. The J gene is TRBJ1-1, the V gene TRBV27; D possibly corresponds to TRBD1 (6 bases). The receptor was derived from a man aged 25 to 45 in good health. The sequencing input was blood. The CDR3 bases are TGTGCCAGCAGCGCAGGGGAGAACACTGAAGCTTTCTTT. Translating gives CASSAGENTEAFF.